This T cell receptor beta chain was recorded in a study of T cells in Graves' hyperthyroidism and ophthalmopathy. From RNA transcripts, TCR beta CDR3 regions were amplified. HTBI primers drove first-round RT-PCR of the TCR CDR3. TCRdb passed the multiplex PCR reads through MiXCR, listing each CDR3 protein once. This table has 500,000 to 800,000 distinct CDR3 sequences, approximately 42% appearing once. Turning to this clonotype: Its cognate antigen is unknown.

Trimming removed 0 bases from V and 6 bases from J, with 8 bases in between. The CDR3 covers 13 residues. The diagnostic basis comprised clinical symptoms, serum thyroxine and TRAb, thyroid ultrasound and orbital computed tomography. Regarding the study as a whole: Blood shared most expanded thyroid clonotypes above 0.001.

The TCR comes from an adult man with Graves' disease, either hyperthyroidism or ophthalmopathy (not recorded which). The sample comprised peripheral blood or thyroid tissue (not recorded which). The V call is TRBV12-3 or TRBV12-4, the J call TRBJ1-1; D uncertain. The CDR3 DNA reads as TGTGCCAGCAGTTTAGCAGGGTCGGCTGAAGCTTTCTTT. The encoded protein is CASSLAGSAEAFF.